Shown below are 3 T cell receptor beta chains from a single sample sequenced in a study of hypomethylating agent response in myelodysplastic syndrome (dated by TCRdb to the early 2020s). Libraries came from the immunoSEQ multiplex PCR assay. As stored in TCRdb, this immuneACCESS dataset retains in-frame rearrangements with V and J assigned. A fraction of the clones does not appear; measured against another copy, unresolved V genes explain less than half of the discrepancy, and the remainder lacks a known reason. The sample profile shows nearly 4,500 clones; roughly 85% of them were found once. The ten largest make up 15% to 20% of the sample. The sequencing used bone marrow, collected before or after starting hypomethylating agent treatment for myelodysplastic syndrome (not recorded which). The receptor source for this set is a human donor with myelodysplastic syndrome.

This clone occurred a few times. The gene calls are TRBV6-5 and TRBJ2-7; D gene unclear. This CDR3 has 12 residues. Germline-derived CDR1 and CDR2 are MNHEY and SVGAGI. Trimming took 5 bases from V and 3 from J, leaving 8 bases between them. CDR3 amino acids: CASSEKSYEQYF. The CDR3 DNA follows: TGTGCCAGCAGTGAAAAAAGCTACGAGCAGTACTTC.

The V gene is TRBV11-2, the J gene TRBJ2-7; D is possibly TRBD1 (6 bases). This CDR3 comprises 14 residues. In germline, CDR1 is SGHAT, CDR2 FQNNGV. Trimming left V 0 bases short and J 5 bases short, with 11 bases between. Here the CDR3 reads CASSLDRYRDEQYF. CDR3 DNA sequence: TGTGCCAGCAGCTTAGACCGGTACAGGGACGAGCAGTACTTC. The full variable domain, rest sourced from reference TRBV11-2 and TRBJ2-7, is EAGVAQSPRYKIIEKRQSVAFWCNPISGHATLYWYQQILGQGPKLLIQFQNNGVVDDSQLPKDRFSAERLKGVDSTLKIQPAKLEDSAVYLCASSLDRYRDEQYFGPGTRLTVT.

The V gene is TRBV27, the J gene TRBJ2-5, with D possibly matching TRBD1 (5 bases). Near its end, the DNA agrees better with TRBJ2-7, so the J call may be wrong. The germline CDR1 and CDR2 sequences are MNHEY and SMNVEV (reference sequence). The CDR3 is made up of 15 amino acids. CDR3 amino acids: CASSPHRRSSYEQYF. In DNA, the CDR3 is TGTGCCAGCAGTCCACACAGGCGATCCTCCTACGAGCAGTACTTC.